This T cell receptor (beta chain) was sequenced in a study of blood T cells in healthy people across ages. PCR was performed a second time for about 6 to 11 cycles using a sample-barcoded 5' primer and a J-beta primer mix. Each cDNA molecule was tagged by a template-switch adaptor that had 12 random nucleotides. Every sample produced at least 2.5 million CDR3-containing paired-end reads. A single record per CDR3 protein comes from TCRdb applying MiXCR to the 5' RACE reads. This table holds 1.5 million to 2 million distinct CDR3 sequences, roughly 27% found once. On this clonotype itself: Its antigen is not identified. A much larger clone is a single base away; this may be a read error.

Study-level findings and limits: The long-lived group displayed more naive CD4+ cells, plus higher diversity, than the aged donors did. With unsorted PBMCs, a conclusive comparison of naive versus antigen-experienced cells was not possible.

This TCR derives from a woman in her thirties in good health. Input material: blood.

The CDR3 coding sequence is TGCAGCGTTGGGGACGATGAGCAGTTCTTC. Encoded protein: CSVGDDEQFF. The chain recombines TRBV29-1 with TRBJ2-1; D possibly matches TRBD1 or TRBD2 (5 bases each). Germline CDR1 SQVTM, CDR2 ANQGSEA. The CDR3 runs 10 residues. Trimming left V 4 bases short and J 8 bases short, with 6 bases between.